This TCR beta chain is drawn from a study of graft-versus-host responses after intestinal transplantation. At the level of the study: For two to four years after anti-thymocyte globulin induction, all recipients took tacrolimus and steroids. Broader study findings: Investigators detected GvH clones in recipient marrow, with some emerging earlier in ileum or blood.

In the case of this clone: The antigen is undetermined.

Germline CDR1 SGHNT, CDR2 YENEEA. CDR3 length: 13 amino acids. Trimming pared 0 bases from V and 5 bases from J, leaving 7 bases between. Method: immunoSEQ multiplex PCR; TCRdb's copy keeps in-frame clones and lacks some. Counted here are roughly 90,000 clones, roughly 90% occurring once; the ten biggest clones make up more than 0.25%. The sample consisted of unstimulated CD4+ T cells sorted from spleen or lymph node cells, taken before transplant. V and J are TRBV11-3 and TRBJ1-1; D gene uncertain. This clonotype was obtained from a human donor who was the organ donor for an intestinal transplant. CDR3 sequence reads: CASSLERWTEAFF. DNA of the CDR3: TGTGCCAGCAGCTTAGAACGGTGGACTGAAGCTTTCTTT. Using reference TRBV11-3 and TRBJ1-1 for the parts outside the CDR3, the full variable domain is EAGVVQSPRYKIIEKKQPVAFWCNPISGHNTLYWYLQNLGQGPELLIRYENEEAVDDSQLPKDRFSAERLKGVDSTLKIQPAELGDSAVYLCASSLERWTEAFFGQGTRLTVV.